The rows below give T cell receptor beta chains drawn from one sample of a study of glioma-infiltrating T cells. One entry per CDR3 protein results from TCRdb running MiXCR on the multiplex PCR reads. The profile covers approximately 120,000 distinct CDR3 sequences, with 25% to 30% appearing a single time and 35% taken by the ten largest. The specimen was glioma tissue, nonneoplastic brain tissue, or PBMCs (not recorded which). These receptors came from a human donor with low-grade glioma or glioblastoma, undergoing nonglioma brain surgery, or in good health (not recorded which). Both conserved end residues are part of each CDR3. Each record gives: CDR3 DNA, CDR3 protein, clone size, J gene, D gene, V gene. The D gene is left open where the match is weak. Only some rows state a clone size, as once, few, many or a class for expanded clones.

TGTGCCAGCAGCCCGGACACTGACGCTTTCTTT	CASSPDTDAFF	NA	TRBJ1-1	NA	TRBV2
TGTGCCAGCACCCGGGCCTCTGGAAACACCATATATTTT	CASTRASGNTIYF	many	TRBJ1-3	NA	TRBV7-2
TGTGCCAGCAGTGATGGGACAGGCCCCTTATACGAGCAGTACTTC	CASSDGTGPLYEQYF	many	TRBJ2-7	TRBD1	TRBV6-4
TGTGCCAGCAGTTCGCAGGGTGGGTTCGCTGAAGCTTTCTTT	CASSSQGGFAEAFF	many	TRBJ1-1	NA	TRBV27
TGTGCCATCAGGGGACAGGAGAGCTCCTACGAGCAGTACTTC	CAIRGQESSYEQYF	many	TRBJ2-7	TRBD1	TRBV10-3
TGTGCCAGCAGTGACTCGCGGTCACTAGATACAGATACGCAGTATTTT	CASSDSRSLDTDTQYF	many	TRBJ2-3	NA	TRBV6-4
TGTGCCAGCAGTTACTCGAAAGGGAATCACGAGCAGTACTTC	CASSYSKGNHEQYF	few	TRBJ2-7	NA	TRBV6-6
TGTGCCAGCAGTCCCGGACAGACTTATAGCAATCAGCAACAGCATTTT	CASSPGQTYSNQQQHF	NA	TRBJ1-5	NA	TRBV6-6
TGCGCCAGCAGCTTGGGGGACAGAAACAATGAGCAGTTCTTC	CASSLGDRNNEQFF	NA	TRBJ2-1	TRBD1	TRBV5-1
TGCGCCAGCAGTGAGTCGACGCATACCAATCAGCCCCAGCATTTT	CASSESTHTNQPQHF	many	TRBJ1-5	NA	TRBV10-1
TGTGCCACCAGCAGAGGCGGGACAACCTACGAGCAGTACTTC	CATSRGGTTYEQYF	once	TRBJ2-7	NA	TRBV15
TGCAGCGTGCTCAGACAGGGGGCGAACACCGGGGAGCTGTTTTTT	CSVLRQGANTGELFF	few	TRBJ2-2	TRBD1	TRBV29-1
TGCAGTGCTCCTTTTAGCAATCAGCCCCAGCATTTT	CSAPFSNQPQHF	many	TRBJ1-5	NA	TRBV20-1
TGTGCCAGCAGTGGGACTCACACAGATACGCAGTATTTT	CASSGTHTDTQYF	many	TRBJ2-3	NA	TRBV6-4
TGTGCCAGCAGGGACATCTCTGAAGCTTTCTTT	CASRDISEAFF	medium-sized	TRBJ1-1	NA	TRBV27
TGTGCCAGCAGTTCCGGAGGACAGTGCGATCAGTACTTC	CASSSGGQCDQYF	NA	TRBJ2-7	NA	TRBV6-5
TGTGCCAGCAGCCCTTGGACAGGTTCCCACTACGAGCAGTACTTC	CASSPWTGSHYEQYF	many	TRBJ2-7	TRBD1	TRBV11-2
TGTGCCAGTAGTGCGGGGACCTTCACCGGGGAGCTGTTTTTT	CASSAGTFTGELFF	many	TRBJ2-2	NA	TRBV19
TGTGCCGGGCTCCTGCCGGGACAGGGGGCCTTTAACTATGGCTACACCTTC	CAGLLPGQGAFNYGYTF	NA	TRBJ1-2	TRBD1	TRBV7-3
TGCAGCGTTTCGGGACAGAGTGGACAGCCCCAGCATTTT	CSVSGQSGQPQHF	NA	TRBJ1-5	TRBD1	TRBV29-1
TGTGCCAGTGTGACAGAAAGCTCTGGGGCCAACGTCCTGACTTTC	CASVTESSGANVLTF	few	TRBJ2-6	NA	TRBV7-3
TGCGCCAGCAGCTACAATAAGGGTGAAGCTTTCTTT	CASSYNKGEAFF	many	TRBJ1-1	NA	TRBV5-1
TGTGCCTGGGGAGGGACTTCGAGCAGGGACACTGAAGCTTTCTTT	CAWGGTSSRDTEAFF	few	TRBJ1-1	NA	TRBV30
TGTGCCAGCAGCTACTCCTTAGCGTCCGGCCAGTTCTTC	CASSYSLASGQFF	NA	TRBJ2-1	NA	TRBV6-2/TRBV6-3
TGTGCCAGCAGCTTGGACAGCACAGATACGCAGTATTTT	CASSLDSTDTQYF	many	TRBJ2-3	NA	TRBV5-4
TGCAGCGTTCGCCTGGGACTGCTGAGCTCCTACGAGCAGTACTTC	CSVRLGLLSSYEQYF	few	TRBJ2-7	NA	TRBV29-1
TGTGCCAGCTCGGAGACGGTGAACACTGAAGCTTTCTTT	CASSETVNTEAFF	many	TRBJ1-1	NA	TRBV18
TGTGCCAGCAGCTTAGCCATGACTAGCGGCTTCGCAGATACGCAGTATTTT	CASSLAMTSGFADTQYF	once	TRBJ2-3	TRBD2	TRBV7-6
TGTGCCAGCAGCTTGCACAGGGGATACGACGAGCAGTACTTC	CASSLHRGYDEQYF	few	TRBJ2-7	TRBD1	TRBV7-9
TGTGCCAGCAGAGAAGGCGGGAGGGCCAACAATGAGCAGTTCTTC	CASREGGRANNEQFF	many	TRBJ2-1	TRBD2	TRBV6-1
TGTGCCAGCAGTTCGAAGCATTCGGGACTAGGTGAGCAGTTCTTC	CASSSKHSGLGEQFF	NA	TRBJ2-1	TRBD2	TRBV6-5
TGCAGCGTTGGAATGGGGACAGGTTCTTTACGTGGGCAGTACTTC	CSVGMGTGSLRGQYF	few	TRBJ2-7	TRBD1	TRBV29-1
TGTGCCAGCAGCTTCACTAGCGGGGGAAATGCAGATACGCAGTATTTT	CASSFTSGGNADTQYF	many	TRBJ2-3	TRBD2	TRBV7-2
TGTGCCATCGGGGCAGGCCAAATGAACACTGAAGCTTTCTTT	CAIGAGQMNTEAFF	many	TRBJ1-1	NA	TRBV10-3
TGTGCCAGCAGCTTAGGAGGCAGCACCACCGGGGAGCTGTTTTTT	CASSLGGSTTGELFF	few	TRBJ2-2	NA	TRBV5-4
TGCAGCGTCCAGGGTAACAGCTATGGCTACACCTTC	CSVQGNSYGYTF	NA	TRBJ1-2	NA	TRBV29-1
TGTGCCATCAGTGACAGAGGATACACTGAAGCTTTCTTT	CAISDRGYTEAFF	many	TRBJ1-1	NA	TRBV10-3
TGTGCCAGCAGTGCAAAAGACAGGGGGAACATTCAGTACTTC	CASSAKDRGNIQYF	many	TRBJ2-4	TRBD1	TRBV28
TGTGCCAGCAGCCAGGGACAGCTCCCCTACAATGAGCAGTTCTTC	CASSQGQLPYNEQFF	many	TRBJ2-1	TRBD1	TRBV4-2
TGCGCCAGCAGCCCAACACAGGGGGCCGAGACCCAGTACTTC	CASSPTQGAETQYF	once	TRBJ2-5	TRBD1	TRBV5-1
TGTGCCAGCAGGAGGGGAAGAGGGGAGCCTGAAGCTTTCTTT	CASRRGRGEPEAFF	NA	TRBJ1-1	NA	TRBV25-1
TGCAGTGCTAGTACAGGGGGAAACACTGAAGCTTTCTTT	CSASTGGNTEAFF	many	TRBJ1-1	TRBD1	TRBV20-1
TGTGCCAGCAGCCTATTCACCCATGTGAACACCGGGGAGCTGTTTTTT	CASSLFTHVNTGELFF	NA	TRBJ2-2	NA	TRBV14
TGTGCCAGCAGTTTCACCCCCTACAGGGCTGGGGCCAACGTCCTGACTTTC	CASSFTPYRAGANVLTF	many	TRBJ2-6	NA	TRBV27
TGTGCCAGCAGCACAGGAGGCTCCAATGAGCAGTTCTTC	CASSTGGSNEQFF	many	TRBJ2-1	NA	TRBV6-2/TRBV6-3
TGTGCCAGTAGTTGGGGTAGGTCTGAGCAGTTCTTC	CASSWGRSEQFF	many	TRBJ2-1	NA	TRBV19
TGTGGCAGCAGTTTATCGACGAGGGCTGGCTACACCTTC	CGSSLSTRAGYTF	NA	TRBJ1-2	NA	TRBV27
TGTGCCAGCAGCCTGGACCCGAACACCGGGGAGCTGTTTTTT	CASSLDPNTGELFF	few	TRBJ2-2	NA	TRBV7-9
TGTGCCACCAGCAGAGAACGGAACGCCTACAATGAGCAGTTCTTC	CATSRERNAYNEQFF	many	TRBJ2-1	NA	TRBV15
TGCAGTGCCAGCAGCTTAGCGGGCGGCGGGAGCAATCAGCCCCAGCATTTT	CSASSLAGGGSNQPQHF	NA	TRBJ1-5	NA	TRBV20-1
TGTGCCAGCGGCCCAGGGAGGGGTGGCTACACCTTC	CASGPGRGGYTF	many	TRBJ1-2	NA	TRBV27
TGTGCCAGCAGATTAGCGGGGGGGAACACAGATACGCAGTATTTT	CASRLAGGNTDTQYF	few	TRBJ2-3	TRBD2	TRBV7-2
TGTGCCAGCAGTTTATGGAATACAGGTATACAGCAACAGCATTTT	CASSLWNTGIQQQHF	few	TRBJ1-5	NA	TRBV28
TGTGCCAGCAGTGTTAGTCTGGGAAGTAAGCTTTTC	CASSVSLGSKLF	many	TRBJ2-7	NA	TRBV2
TGCGCCAGCAGCTTGGCCGACCCTAGGAACAATGAGCAGTTCTTC	CASSLADPRNNEQFF	many	TRBJ2-1	NA	TRBV5-1
NA	CTVGRGNTEALF	NA	TRBJ1-1	NA	TRBV29-1
TGTGCCAGCAGCCAAGTCGGAGTGAACACTGAAGCTTTCTTT	CASSQVGVNTEAFF	many	TRBJ1-1	NA	TRBV14
TGCAGCGTTGAAGGGACAGGCAGACCCACTTTCTTT	CSVEGTGRPTFF	many	TRBJ1-1	TRBD1	TRBV29-1
TGTGCCAGCAGCTTAGTCCCTTTGAGGGTTTCCCACACAGATACGCAGTATTTT	CASSLVPLRVSHTDTQYF	NA	TRBJ2-3	NA	TRBV11-2
TGTGCCAGCGAGCTAGCGGGAGGGGGTGAGACCCAGTACTTC	CASELAGGGETQYF	many	TRBJ2-5	TRBD2	TRBV2